The next 10 T cell receptor beta chains were all read from a single sample in a study of T cells in tumors after PD-1 blockade. Clones were sequenced by immunoSEQ multiplex PCR, and TCRdb holds only the in-frame ones, with some missing. Counted here are nearly 25,000 clones, 70% to 85% occurring once; the ten biggest clones make up approximately 12%. This sample comprised PBMCs, obtained after anti-PD-1 treatment. The receptors here all came from a human donor with basal cell carcinoma.

The gene calls are TRBV5-1 and TRBJ2-5; 7 positions match TRBD2. The V gene end was trimmed by 4 bases and the J gene end by 2 bases; junction bases not matched to a gene: 8. The CDR3 is made up of 15 amino acids. From germline, CDR1 is SGHRS and CDR2 YFSETQ. The CDR3 nucleotides read TGCGCCAGCAGCCTTAGGGGACTACCGCAAGAGACCCAGTACTTC. Amino acids: CASSLRGLPQETQYF. Variable domain in full (rest from reference TRBV5-1 and TRBJ2-5): KAGVTQTPRYLIKTRGQQVTLSCSPISGHRSVSWYQQTPGQGLQFLFEYFSETQRNKGNFPGRFSGRQFSNSRSEMNVSTLELGDSALYLCASSLRGLPQETQYFGPGTRLLVL.

This clone showed up just once. The rearrangement links TRBV6-1 to TRBJ1-2; a possible D gene is TRBD1 (6 bases). CDR1 and CDR2 (germline): MNHNS, SASEGT. This CDR3 contains 14 residues. The V end lost 1 base, the J end lost 4 bases, and 10 bases lay between the germline ends. The CDR3 here is CASSEVRGGYGYTF. CDR3 in DNA: TGTGCCAGCAGTGAAGTCAGGGGTGGCTATGGCTACACCTTC.

The chain couples TRBV19 to TRBJ2-5, with D maybe TRBD1 (5 bases). The CDR3 is made up of 13 amino acids. V was shortened by 9 bases and J by 6 bases, with 17 bases between the two germline ends. Per the germline V gene, CDR1 is LNHDA and CDR2 is SQIVND (reference sequence). CDR3 nucleotides: TGTGCCAGGGAGTGGGGCCTGATAAAGACCCAGTACTTC. The encoded protein is CAREWGLIKTQYF.

The J gene is TRBJ2-7, the V gene TRBV28, with 12 bases that match TRBD2. This CDR3 contains 16 residues. Germline V gene data show CDR1 as MDHEN and CDR2 as SYDVKM. The V and J ends lost 6 bases and 0 bases, in that order; junction bases with no gene match: 6. The CDR3 is CASRTTSGGSSYEQYF. The CDR3 coding sequence is TGTGCCAGCAGAACTACTAGCGGGGGGAGCTCCTACGAGCAGTACTTC.

This chain links TRBV20-1 with TRBJ1-1; D possibly corresponds to TRBD1 (6 bases). V was trimmed by 3 bases and J by 0 bases, leaving 11 bases between them. Germline CDR1 and CDR2: DFQATT and SNEGSKA (reference sequence). This CDR3 region has 14 residues. In DNA, the CDR3 is TGCAGTGCTAGTCTGACAGGAATGAACACTGAAGCTTTCTTT. Its translation is CSASLTGMNTEAFF.

The chain couples TRBV30 to TRBJ2-1; D not certain. V lost 1 base and J 6 bases, leaving 7 bases between the germline ends. Germline values: CDR1 GTSNPN, CDR2 SVGIG (reference sequence). The CDR3 loop spans 12 amino acids. The CDR3 here is CAWSASINEQFF. The DNA of the CDR3 is TGTGCCTGGAGTGCCAGTATCAATGAGCAGTTCTTC.

The chain employs TRBV7-3 and TRBJ2-1; TRBD2 matches 11 bases. CDR1 and CDR2 from the germline V gene are SGHTA and FQGTGA. The CDR3 spans 15 residues. J lost 3 bases, V lost 4 bases, and 2 bases had no gene match. CDR3 protein: CASSSSGGNYNEQFF. In nucleotides, the CDR3 is TGTGCCAGCAGCTCTAGCGGGGGGAACTACAATGAGCAGTTCTTC.

The chain recombines TRBV5-1 with TRBJ2-2; the D gene is possibly TRBD1 (7 bases). This CDR3 spans 15 amino acids. The V gene's germline CDR1 is SGHRS and CDR2 YFSETQ. Deletions cut 5 bases from V and 6 bases from J, with 17 bases between. The CDR3: CASSPRGERAGELFF. CDR3 coding DNA: TGCGCCAGCAGTCCCAGGGGGGAACGAGCCGGGGAGCTGTTTTTT.

This chain links TRBV1 with TRBJ1-2; the table calls TRBD1, which could not be checked here. TRBV1 is annotated as a pseudogene. The CDR3 runs 13 residues. The CDR3 nucleotides read TGCACCAGCAGCCAAGATGCAGGTTATGGCTACACCTTC. Protein sequence: CTSSQDAGYGYTF.

The chain has TRBV7-3 and TRBJ2-2, with TRBD2 matching 9 bases. Germline CDR1 and CDR2: SGHTA and FQGTGA. J was trimmed by 4 bases and V by 2 bases; bases with no gene match: 5. The CDR3 runs to 16 residues. The DNA of the CDR3 is TGTGCCAGCAGCTTAGTGACTAGCGGAGTCACCGGGGAGCTGTTTTTT. Amino acid sequence: CASSLVTSGVTGELFF.